This T cell receptor (beta chain) was profiled in a study of blood T cells in healthy people across ages. Study-level results: The unknown donor CMV status may have confounded expanded clonotype changes. In long-lived donors, naive CD4+ cell counts and diversity exceeded those of aged donors. Roughly linearly, TCR beta diversity per million T cells fell as age increased.

Primed by a sample-barcoded 5' primer and a J-beta primer mix, a second PCR proceeded for 7 to 11 cycles. Tags on each cDNA molecule came from a template-switch adaptor with 12 random nucleotides. TCRdb itself ran the 5' RACE reads through MiXCR, one entry per CDR3 protein. This sample carries about 1.8 million distinct CDR3 sequences, roughly 52% of them seen once, and the ten largest clones take more than 2%. On this clonotype: Its antigen is still unknown. The junction shows a germline mismatch at one end, possibly a read error.

Germline values: CDR1 DFQATT, CDR2 SNEGSKA (reference sequence). The CDR3 consists of 16 residues. The sequenced material came from blood. The source of this sequence is a woman in her thirties or forties in good health. V usage is TRBV20-1 and J usage is TRBJ2-6, with TRBD1 matching 8 bases. The DNA for the CDR3 is TGCAGTGCCAGAGCTCAGGGGGCAGGAGGGGCCAACGTCCTGACTTTC. It yields the protein CSARAQGAGGANVLTF.